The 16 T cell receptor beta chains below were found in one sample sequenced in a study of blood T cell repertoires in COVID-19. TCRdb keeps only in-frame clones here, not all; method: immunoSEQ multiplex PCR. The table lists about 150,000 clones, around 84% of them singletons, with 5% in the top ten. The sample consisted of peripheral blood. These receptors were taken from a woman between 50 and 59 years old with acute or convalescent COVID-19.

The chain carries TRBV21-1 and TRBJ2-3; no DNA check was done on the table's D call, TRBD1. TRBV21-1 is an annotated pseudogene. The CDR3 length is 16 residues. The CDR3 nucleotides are TGTGCCAGCAGAGACCCCGGGACAGGCGACACAGATACGCAGTATTTT. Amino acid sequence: CASRDPGTGDTDTQYF.

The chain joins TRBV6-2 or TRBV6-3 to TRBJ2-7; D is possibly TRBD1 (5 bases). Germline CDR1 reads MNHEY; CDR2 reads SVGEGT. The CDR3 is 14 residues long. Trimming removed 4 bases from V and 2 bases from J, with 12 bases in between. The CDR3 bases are TGTGCCAGCAGTTCTTACGACAGTACCTACGAGCAGTACTTC. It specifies CASSSYDSTYEQYF.

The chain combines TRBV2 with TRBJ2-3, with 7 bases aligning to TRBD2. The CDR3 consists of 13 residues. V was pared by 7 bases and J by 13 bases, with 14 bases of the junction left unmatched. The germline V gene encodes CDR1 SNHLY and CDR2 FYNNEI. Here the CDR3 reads CASMRGGDLQEYF. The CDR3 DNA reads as TGTGCCAGCATGAGGGGAGGGGACCTTCAGGAGTATTTT.

CDR3 DNA: TGTGCCAGCAGCACCCAGGTCAGGGAAACCCTCCACTTT. Translating gives CASSTQVRETLHF. This chain joins TRBV7-2 and TRBJ1-6; D is perhaps TRBD1 (5 bases). In germline, CDR1 is SGHTA, CDR2 FQGNSA. With 5 bases removed from V and 14 bases from J, the gap between germline ends came to 16 bases. This CDR3 is built from 13 residues.

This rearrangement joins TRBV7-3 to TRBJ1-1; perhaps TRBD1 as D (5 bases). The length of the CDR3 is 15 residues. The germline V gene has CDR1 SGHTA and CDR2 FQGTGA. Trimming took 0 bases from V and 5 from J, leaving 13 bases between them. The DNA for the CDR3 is TGTGCCAGCAGCTTAACGTGGCCAGGGTGGACTGAAGCTTTCTTT. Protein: CASSLTWPGWTEAFF.

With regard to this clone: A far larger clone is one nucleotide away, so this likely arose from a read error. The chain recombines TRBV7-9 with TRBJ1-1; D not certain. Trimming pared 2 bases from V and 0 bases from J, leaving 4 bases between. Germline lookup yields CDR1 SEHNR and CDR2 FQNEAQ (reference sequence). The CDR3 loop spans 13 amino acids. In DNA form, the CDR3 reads TGTGCCAGCAGCTTATCGGTGAACACTGAAGCTTTCTTT. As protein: CASSLSVNTEAFF.

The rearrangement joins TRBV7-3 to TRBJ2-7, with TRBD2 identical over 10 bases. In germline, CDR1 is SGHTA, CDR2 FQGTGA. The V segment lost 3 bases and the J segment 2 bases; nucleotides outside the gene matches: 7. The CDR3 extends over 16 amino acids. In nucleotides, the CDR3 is TGTGCCAGCAGCTTGAGCGGGGGGGCCAGTCCCTACGAGCAGTACTTC. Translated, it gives CASSLSGGASPYEQYF. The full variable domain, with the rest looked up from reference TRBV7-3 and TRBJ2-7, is GAGVSQTPSNKVTEKGKYVELRCDPISGHTALYWYRQSLGQGPEFLIYFQGTGAADDSGLPNDRFFAVRPEGSVSTLKIQRTERGDSAVYLCASSLSGGASPYEQYFGPGTRLTVT.

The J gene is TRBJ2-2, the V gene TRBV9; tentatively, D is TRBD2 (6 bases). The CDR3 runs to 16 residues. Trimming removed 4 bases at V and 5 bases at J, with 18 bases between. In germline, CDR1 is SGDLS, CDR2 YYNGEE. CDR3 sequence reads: CASSFQAGGFTGELFF. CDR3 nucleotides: TGTGCCAGCAGCTTCCAGGCTGGGGGGTTTACCGGGGAGCTGTTTTTT.

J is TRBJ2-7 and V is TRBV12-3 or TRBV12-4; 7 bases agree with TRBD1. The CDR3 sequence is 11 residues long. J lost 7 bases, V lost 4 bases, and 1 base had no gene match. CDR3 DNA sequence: TGTGCCAGCAGTTCCAGGGGGGAGCAGTACTTC. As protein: CASSSRGEQYF.

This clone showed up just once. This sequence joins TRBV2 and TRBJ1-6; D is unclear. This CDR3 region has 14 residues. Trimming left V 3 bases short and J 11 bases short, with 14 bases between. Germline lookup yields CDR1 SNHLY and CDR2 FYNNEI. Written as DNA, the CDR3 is TGTGCCAGCAGTGATCTACTGCGGAGGGCACCCCTCCACTTT. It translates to CASSDLLRRAPLHF.

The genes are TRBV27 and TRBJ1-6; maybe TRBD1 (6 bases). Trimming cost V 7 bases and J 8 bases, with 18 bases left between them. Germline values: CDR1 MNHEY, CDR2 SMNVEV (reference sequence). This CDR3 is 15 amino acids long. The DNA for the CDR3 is TGTGCCAGCACCATAAGAGGGGGGGTGGATTCACCCCTCCACTTT. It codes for CASTIRGGVDSPLHF.

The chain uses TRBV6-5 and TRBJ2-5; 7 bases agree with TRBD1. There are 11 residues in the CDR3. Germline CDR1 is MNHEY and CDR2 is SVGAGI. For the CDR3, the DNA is TGTGTCGCGCGACAGGGAGAGACCCAGTACTTC. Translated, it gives CVARQGETQYF.

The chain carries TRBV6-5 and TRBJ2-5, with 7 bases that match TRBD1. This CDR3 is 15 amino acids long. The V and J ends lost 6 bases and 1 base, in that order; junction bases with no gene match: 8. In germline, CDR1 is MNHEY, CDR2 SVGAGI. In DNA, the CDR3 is TGTGCCAGCAGAATGACAGGGACCTCCCAAGAGACCCAGTACTTC. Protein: CASRMTGTSQETQYF.

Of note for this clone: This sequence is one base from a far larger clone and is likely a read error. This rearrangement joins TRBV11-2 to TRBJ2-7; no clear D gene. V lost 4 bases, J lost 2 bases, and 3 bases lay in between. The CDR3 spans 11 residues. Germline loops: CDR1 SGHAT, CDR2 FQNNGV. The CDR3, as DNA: TGTGCCAGCAGCTATACCTACGAGCAGTACTTC. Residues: CASSYTYEQYF.

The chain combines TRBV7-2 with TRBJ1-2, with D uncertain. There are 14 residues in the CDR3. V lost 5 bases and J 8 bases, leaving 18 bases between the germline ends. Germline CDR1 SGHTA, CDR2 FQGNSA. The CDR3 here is CASSPLIEGGGYTF. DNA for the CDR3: TGTGCCAGCAGCCCACTCATCGAGGGTGGAGGCTACACCTTC.

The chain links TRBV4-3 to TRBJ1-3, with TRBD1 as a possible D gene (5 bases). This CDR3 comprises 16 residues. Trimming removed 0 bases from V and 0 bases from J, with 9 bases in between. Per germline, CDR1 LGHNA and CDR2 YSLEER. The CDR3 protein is CASSQDDSYSGNTIYF. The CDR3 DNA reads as TGCGCCAGCAGCCAAGACGACAGCTACTCTGGAAACACCATATATTTT.